This paragraph reports one T cell receptor beta chain. This entry comes from a study of cytomegalovirus exposure and HLA in healthy donors. Trimming took 2 bases from V and 6 from J, leaving 13 bases between them. CDR1 is WSHSY, CDR2 SAAADI, per germline. The CDR3 loop spans 14 amino acids. The PCR employed 60 Vbeta primers together with 13 Jbeta primers. The table came from immunoSEQ multiplex PCR; TCRdb's copy has only in-frame clones and leaves some out. Of approximately 130,000 clones in the sample, approximately 75% were seen once. This chain connects TRBV10-2 to TRBJ1-1, with D tentatively TRBD1 (5 bases). The clonotype originates from a man aged 40-49 years in good health and CMV-seronegative. Source material: PBMCs. CDR3 sequence: CASSERGGKAEAFF. The CDR3 nucleotides are TGCGCCAGCAGTGAGCGCGGGGGGAAGGCTGAAGCTTTCTTT.